The rows below give T cell receptor beta chains drawn from one sample of a study of control samples from healthy donors and cancer patients. Assay: immunoSEQ multiplex PCR; the TCRdb copy retains only in-frame clones and omits some. The sample shows more than 120,000 clones, more than 85% of them seen only once. Sequencing input: blood. The receptor set was obtained from a man aged 25-45 years in good health. The CDR3 runs from the conserved cysteine through the conserved F or W. The order of the fields is V gene, J gene, clone size, D gene, CDR3 DNA, CDR3 protein. A D gene is named only where the DNA matches it firmly. The listing skips clone size in some rows; elsewhere it reads once, few, many or a size class.

>TRBV5-1|TRBJ1-2|.|.
TGCGCCAGCAGCCCCCGTGGGGAAACTAACTATGGCTACACCTTC
CASSPRGETNYGYTF
>TRBV6-6|TRBJ2-7|.|.
TGTGCCAGCAGTTACTCGAAGGGGACCCGATACGAGCAGTACTTC
CASSYSKGTRYEQYF
>TRBV6-1|TRBJ2-7|.|.
TGTGCCAGCAGTGAACTGGCAGCCTACGAGCAGTACTTC
CASSELAAYEQYF
>TRBV9|TRBJ1-6|.|.
TGTGCCAGCAGCGGCGGGACATCCAATTCACCCCTCCACTTT
CASSGGTSNSPLHF
>TRBV3-1/TRBV3-2|TRBJ2-7|.|.
TGTGCCAGCAGCCCCGGTGGGGGCTTCGACCTTTCCTACGAGCAGTACTTC
CASSPGGGFDLSYEQYF
>TRBV10-1|TRBJ2-1|.|TRBD2
TGCGCCAGCAGTGGGGGACTAGCGGGGGGGACCTACAATGAGCAGTTCTTC
CASSGGLAGGTYNEQFF
>TRBV5-1|TRBJ1-2|.|.
TGCGCCAGCAGCTTCAGCAGGGAAGGAAACTATGGCTACACCTTC
CASSFSREGNYGYTF
>TRBV6-1|TRBJ1-5|.|.
TGTGCCAGCAGTGAAGCGCTGAGGGAGGGGCAGCCCCAGCATTTT
CASSEALREGQPQHF
>TRBV27|TRBJ1-1|.|.
TGTGCCAGCAGTTTTAGGGGATGGGACACTGAAGCTTTCTTT
CASSFRGWDTEAFF
>TRBV7-9|TRBJ2-7|.|.
TGTGCCAGCACTTCCGACAGCTACGAGCAGTACTTC
CASTSDSYEQYF
>TRBV30|TRBJ1-6|.|.
TGTGCCTGGAGCGAGGGTAACAATTCACCCCTCCACTTT
CAWSEGNNSPLHF
>TRBV27|TRBJ1-5|.|TRBD1
TGTGCCAGCCTTACGACTGACCCGGGACAGGGTGAAAGCAATCAGCCCCAGCATTTT
CASLTTDPGQGESNQPQHF
>TRBV19|TRBJ1-5|.|TRBD1
TGTGCCAGTAGTATCTCAGGGGGCCTCAATCAGCCCCAGCATTTT
CASSISGGLNQPQHF
>TRBV5-6|TRBJ1-1|.|TRBD1
TGTGCCAGCAGCCCTACCACGACAGGGGGCTCTGAAGCTTTCTTT
CASSPTTTGGSEAFF
>TRBV6-6|TRBJ1-2|once|.
TGTGCCAGCAGTCCGACGGATAACTATGGCTACACCTTC
CASSPTDNYGYTF
>TRBV10-3|TRBJ1-1|.|.
TGTGCCATCAGTGAACGACAGGAGGCTTTCTTT
CAISERQEAFF
>TRBV6-1|TRBJ1-2|.|.
TGTGCCAGCAGTGATTTGGGGGTGTCTGGCTACACCTTC
CASSDLGVSGYTF
>TRBV5-8|TRBJ1-4|.|.
TGTGCCAGCAGCCTGAGGGCTATTAATGAAAAACTGTTTTTT
CASSLRAINEKLFF
>TRBV19|TRBJ1-1|.|.
TGTGCCAGTAGTATAGGCCAGGGAGTTATAGGTAACACTGAAGCTTTCTTT
CASSIGQGVIGNTEAFF
>TRBV28|TRBJ2-3|.|TRBD2
TGTGCCAGCAGTTTTCTCCCGGGGGTAGCGGGGGGCCCAGATACGCAGTATTTT
CASSFLPGVAGGPDTQYF
>TRBV9|TRBJ1-6|.|.
TGTGCCAGCAGCGCCCAGGGTGGAAATAATTCACCCCTCCACTTT
CASSAQGGNNSPLHF
>TRBV6-6|TRBJ1-6|.|.
TGTGCCAGCAGTTACTCAAAGAGCTCCTATAATTCACCCCTCCACTTT
CASSYSKSSYNSPLHF
>TRBV29-1|TRBJ2-1|.|.
TGCAGCGTTTCACAGGGTCTGGATGAGCAGTTCTTC
CSVSQGLDEQFF
>TRBV27|TRBJ1-5|.|.
TGTGCCAGCAGTCACCTGGGTGATCAGCCCCAGCATTTT
CASSHLGDQPQHF
>TRBV2|TRBJ2-3|.|TRBD2
TGTGCCAGCAGTGAAAGAGCGGGGGGCTTCGATACGCAGTATTTT
CASSERAGGFDTQYF
>TRBV7-8|TRBJ2-7|.|TRBD1
TGTGCCAGCAGCATAGGGGACAGGTACTACGAGCAGTACTTC
CASSIGDRYYEQYF
>TRBV27|TRBJ1-2|.|TRBD1
TGTGCCAGCAGGGCCGGAGAGGGGGCGCGGGTCTCATGGTATGGCTACACCTTC
CASRAGEGARVSWYGYTF
>TRBV11-2|TRBJ2-7|once|.
TGTGCCAGCAGCTTAGAGGTAGGCGCAGGCTACGAGCAGTACTTC
CASSLEVGAGYEQYF
>TRBV27|TRBJ1-5|few|TRBD1
TGTGCCAGCCGGGACAGGGGAAATCAGCCCCAGCATTTT
CASRDRGNQPQHF
>TRBV10-3|TRBJ1-1|few|.
TGTGCCATCAGCCCGGGTCTGATGAACACTGAAGCTTTCTTT
CAISPGLMNTEAFF
>TRBV2|TRBJ2-6|.|.
TGTGCCAGCAGTGATGACAGAACTAACACTGGGGCCAACGTCCTGACTTTC
CASSDDRTNTGANVLTF
>TRBV6-5|TRBJ2-7|.|.
TGTGCCAGCTTGTCCGGGAAGGGGGGCTACGAGCAGTACTTC
CASLSGKGGYEQYF
>TRBV28|TRBJ1-1|.|TRBD1
TGTGCCAGCAGTCCTACTACAGGGGGGACTGAAGCTTTCTTT
CASSPTTGGTEAFF
>TRBV10-1|TRBJ2-6|.|.
TGCGCCAGCAGGGGGGGCAGGACAAGCTCTGGGGCCAACGTCCTGACTTTC
CASRGGRTSSGANVLTF
>TRBV10-3|TRBJ2-5|.|.
TGTGCCACCAGACGGAGGGGGCAAGAGACCCAGTACTTC
CATRRRGQETQYF
>TRBV23-1|TRBJ2-7|.|.
TGCGCCAGCAGTCAAAGACACTACGAGCAGTACTTC
CASSQRHYEQYF
>TRBV6-5|TRBJ2-6|.|.
TGTGCCAGCAGTTCAGGGTTAGGGGCCAACGTCCTGACTTTC
CASSSGLGANVLTF
>TRBV28|TRBJ1-6|.|.
TGTGCCAGCAGTTTATCGTCAGCTTATAATTCACCCCTCCACTTT
CASSLSSAYNSPLHF
>TRBV9|TRBJ2-7|.|.
TGTGCCAGCAGCGTAGCCCCAGGGATTATCTACGAGCAGTACTTC
CASSVAPGIIYEQYF
>TRBV9|TRBJ2-3|.|TRBD1
TGTGCCAGCAGCCCCCGACAGGGGAGAGCCACAGATACGCAGTATTTT
CASSPRQGRATDTQYF
>TRBV28|TRBJ1-3|.|TRBD1
TGTGCCAGCAGTTTATTCCGGACAGGGGCCGGAAACACCATATATTTT
CASSLFRTGAGNTIYF
>TRBV30|TRBJ1-4|.|.
TGTGCCTGGAGGGAGAATGAAAAACTGTTTTTT
CAWRENEKLFF
>TRBV27|TRBJ2-1|.|.
TGTGCCAGCAGTTTATCCCAGGTCACCTACAATGAGCAGTTCTTC
CASSLSQVTYNEQFF
>TRBV12-5|TRBJ1-1|.|.
TGTGCTAGTGGTCCCCCTCCCTCCCCCAGGGGAGCTTTCTTT
CASGPPPSPRGAFF
>TRBV14|TRBJ1-6|.|.
TGTGCCAGCAGCCTGAGGCCGAGGAATTCACCCCTCCACTTT
CASSLRPRNSPLHF
>TRBV11-2|TRBJ1-1|.|.
TGTGCCAGCAGCTGGGGCGCGAACACTGAAGCTTTCTTT
CASSWGANTEAFF
>TRBV12-3/TRBV12-4|TRBJ1-5|.|TRBD1
TGTGCCAGCAGGGGAACAGGGGCTCAGCCCCAGCATTTT
CASRGTGAQPQHF
>TRBV29-1|TRBJ1-2|.|.
TGCAGCGTTGAAGTTCTAAACTATGGCTACACCTTC
CSVEVLNYGYTF